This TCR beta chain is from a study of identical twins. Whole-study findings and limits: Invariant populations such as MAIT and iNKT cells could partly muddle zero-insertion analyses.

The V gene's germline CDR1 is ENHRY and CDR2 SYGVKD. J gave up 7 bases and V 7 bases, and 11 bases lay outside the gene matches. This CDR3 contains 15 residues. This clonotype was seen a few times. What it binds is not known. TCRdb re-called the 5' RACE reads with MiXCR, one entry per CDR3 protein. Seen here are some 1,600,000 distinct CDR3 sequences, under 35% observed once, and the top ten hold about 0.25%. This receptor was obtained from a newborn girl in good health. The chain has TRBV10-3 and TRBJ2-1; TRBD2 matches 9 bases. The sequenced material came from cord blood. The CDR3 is CAITYRLADLNEQFF. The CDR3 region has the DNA TGTGCCATCACCTATAGACTAGCGGACTTAAATGAGCAGTTCTTC.